The source of this TCR beta chain is a study of regulatory T cells in long-lasting Graves disease. Study findings and constraints: Persistent patients shared under 3,000 public clonotypes among themselves. Newly diagnosed patients shared fewer, at roughly 1,000. Tissue studied was limited to peripheral blood, excluding thyroid tissue. TRBV28, TRBJ1-2 and TRBJ2-5 emerged as the favored segments in persistent disease.

The time point: persistent/refractory GD, antithyroid drugs over 5 years with positive TRAb. PBMC-extracted RNA yielded the TCR library. The CDR3 has 16 amino acids. In germline, CDR1 is MDHEN, CDR2 SYDVKM. V lost 1 base to trimming and J lost 1 base, with 14 bases between them. Construction of the TCR beta libraries employed iRepertoire HTBI primers in conjunction with Arm-PCR of CDR3 regions. Each CDR3 protein is one row after TCRdb ran MiXCR on the multiplex PCR reads. The sample carries roughly 500,000 distinct CDR3 sequences, around a fifth recorded once. This clonotype has ten or more counts. Its matching antigen is unknown.

The specimen was peripheral blood mononuclear cells (PBMCs), collected when the disease was refractory, from a patient treated with antithyroid drugs. The chain recombines TRBV28 with TRBJ2-7; D is unclear. This TCR derives from a female donor with Graves disease. CDR3 nucleotides: TGTGCCAGCAGTTTATATTGGACGGGTTTGTCCTACGAGCAGTACTTC. Translation: CASSLYWTGLSYEQYF.